Shown below are 20 T cell receptor beta chains from a single sample sequenced in a study of blood T cell repertoires in COVID-19. Assay: immunoSEQ multiplex PCR; the TCRdb copy retains only in-frame clones and omits some. The sample carries 200,000 to 300,000 clones, 85% to 90% recorded once. Material for sequencing was PBMCs or T cells enriched from blood (not recorded which). These receptor sequences come from a man aged 50 to 60 who had been exposed to COVID-19.

J is TRBJ1-4 and V is TRBV21-1; TRBD1, the table's D call, was not compared with the DNA. TRBV21-1 is marked as a pseudogene. This CDR3 is built from 14 residues. This CDR3 reads CASSSRDRAEKLFF. Written as DNA, the CDR3 is TGTGCCAGCAGCTCCCGGGACAGGGCCGAAAAACTGTTTTTT.

This chain joins TRBV5-1 and TRBJ1-5; a weak D match, TRBD1 (6 bases). CDR1 SGHRS and CDR2 YFSETQ come from the germline V gene. This CDR3 has 15 residues. Trimming shortened V by 1 base and J by 4 bases, and 12 bases separated the two germline ends. In DNA form, the CDR3 reads TGCGCCAGCAGCTTGTTCGGGGGGGCAAATCAGCCCCAGCATTTT. Its protein product is CASSLFGGANQPQHF.

The chain employs TRBV5-5 and TRBJ1-1; 8 positions match TRBD1. The CDR3 extends over 13 amino acids. CDR1 and CDR2 from the germline V gene are SGHKS and YYEKEE (reference sequence). The J segment lost 6 bases and the V segment lost 4 bases, leaving 5 bases of the junction unmatched. CDR3 in DNA: TGTGCCAGCAGCACGGCACAGGGGGCTGAAGCTTTCTTT. Translating gives CASSTAQGAEAFF.

V gene TRBV2 combines with J gene TRBJ1-5; TRBD1 matches at 7 bases. V was clipped by 6 bases and J by 5 bases; unmatched bases: 16. Germline V gene sequence: CDR1 SNHLY, CDR2 FYNNEI. The CDR3 is 17 residues long. The CDR3 sequence: CASRGDSMVQLHQPQHF. The CDR3 region has the DNA TGTGCCAGCAGGGGGGACAGTATGGTACAACTACATCAGCCCCAGCATTTT.

This clone was seen once. V and J are TRBV28 and TRBJ2-1; TRBD1 aligns across 10 bases. Trimming at V came to 3 bases and at J to 7 bases, leaving 3 bases not matched to a gene. The CDR3 covers 14 residues. Germline lookup yields CDR1 MDHEN and CDR2 SYDVKM. The CDR3 DNA follows: TGTGCCAGCAGTTTGGGACAGGGGAATAATGAGCAGTTCTTC. Translated, it gives CASSLGQGNNEQFF.

Many counts were recorded for this clone. CDR3 bases: TGCGCCAGCAGCTGGGGTACGACTAGCGGGGGACATGAGCAGTTCTTC. It codes for CASSWGTTSGGHEQFF. The rearrangement links TRBV5-1 to TRBJ2-1, with 12 positions matching TRBD2. V lost 3 bases to trimming and J lost 8 bases; unmatched junction nucleotides: 9. CDR1 and CDR2 (germline): SGHRS, YFSETQ. This CDR3 spans 16 amino acids.

The genes are TRBV5-1 and TRBJ1-1; unclear D gene. The CDR3 runs 15 residues. The germline V gene encodes CDR1 SGHRS and CDR2 YFSETQ. Deletions cut 5 bases from V and 5 bases from J, with 19 bases between. CDR3 nucleotides: TGCGCCAGCAGTTCGTCCCCGGGGTTTCGGACTGAAGCTTTCTTT. Its translation: CASSSSPGFRTEAFF.

The chain is built from TRBV20-1 and TRBJ2-3, with TRBD1 identical over 10 bases. The junction had 6 bases not matched to a gene; V was cut back by 3 bases and J by 0 bases. From germline, CDR1 is DFQATT and CDR2 SNEGSKA (reference sequence). The CDR3 sequence is 16 residues long. CDR3 sequence: CSASGWDRGSTDTQYF. The CDR3 DNA reads as TGCAGTGCTAGTGGCTGGGACAGGGGAAGCACAGATACGCAGTATTTT.

The rearrangement links TRBV28 to TRBJ1-2; possibly TRBD1 for D (6 bases). The CDR3 runs to 14 residues. Per germline, CDR1 MDHEN and CDR2 SYDVKM. V was pared by 4 bases and J by 8 bases, with 17 bases between. The DNA for the CDR3 is TGTGCCAGCAGTTCGGGGGGCTGGAGGTGGGGCTACACCTTC. It encodes CASSSGGWRWGYTF.

V and J are TRBV4-2 and TRBJ2-3; TRBD2 matches 9 bases. Trimming at V came to 3 bases and at J to 2 bases, leaving 9 bases not matched to a gene. Germline V gives CDR1 LGHNA, CDR2 YNFKEQ. The CDR3 extends over 17 amino acids. The CDR3 sequence: CASSHRGAGGPTDTQYF. For the CDR3, the DNA is TGTGCCAGCAGCCACCGAGGGGCGGGGGGGCCCACAGATACGCAGTATTTT.

This clone has only one observation. V and J are TRBV28 and TRBJ1-4; 7 bases are shared with TRBD1. This CDR3 is 15 amino acids long. Germline CDR1 is MDHEN and CDR2 is SYDVKM. V lost 1 base to trimming and J lost 7 bases; unmatched junction nucleotides: 6. This CDR3 is CASSLLGQRSEKLFF. The DNA of the CDR3 is TGTGCCAGCAGTTTATTGGGACAGCGGTCTGAAAAACTGTTTTTT.

V and J are TRBV13 and TRBJ1-4; TRBD1 might be the D (5 bases). CDR1 is PRHDT, CDR2 FYEKMQ, per germline (reference sequence). This CDR3 is 15 amino acids long. With 3 bases removed from V and 3 bases from J, the gap between germline ends came to 11 bases. CDR3 DNA sequence: TGTGCCAGCAGCTTCGACGGGGGTCCTAATGAAAAACTGTTTTTT. Translated: CASSFDGGPNEKLFF.

The V and J genes are TRBV27 and TRBJ2-7; 7 nucleotides line up with TRBD1. Germline V gene sequence: CDR1 MNHEY, CDR2 SMNVEV (reference sequence). The CDR3 totals 14 residues. V trimming: 2 bases; J trimming: 1 base; junction bases outside the gene matches: 2. CDR3 amino acids: CASSLQTGSYEQYV. The DNA for the CDR3 is TGTGCCAGCAGTTTACAGACAGGGTCCTACGAGCAGTACGTC.

This chain uses TRBV19 with TRBJ1-4, with D hard to call. The CDR3 consists of 16 residues. The V and J ends lost 6 bases and 4 bases respectively, with 18 bases between them. From germline, CDR1 is LNHDA and CDR2 SQIVND (reference sequence). The CDR3, as DNA: TGTGCCAGTAGGTCATTCGACTCTAAGGATAATGAAAAACTGTTTTTT. This codes for CASRSFDSKDNEKLFF.

The rearrangement links TRBV4-1 to TRBJ1-2, with D possibly TRBD1 on 5 matching bases. The CDR3 extends over 17 amino acids. V lost 0 bases and J 4 bases, leaving 18 bases between the germline ends. Germline CDR1 MGHRA, CDR2 YSYEKL. CDR3 in amino acids: CASSQEKRVWGSYGYTF. The CDR3 DNA is TGCGCCAGCAGCCAAGAAAAAAGGGTTTGGGGCAGCTATGGCTACACCTTC.

V gene TRBV27 combines with J gene TRBJ1-1; D remains unclear. The CDR3 consists of 13 residues. CDR1 and CDR2 from the germline V gene are MNHEY and SMNVEV (reference sequence). The V end was cut by 2 bases, the J end by 3 bases, with 7 bases between. The CDR3 sequence is CASSLGRYTEAFF. In DNA, the CDR3 is TGTGCCAGCAGTTTAGGGAGATACACTGAAGCTTTCTTT.

The chain combines TRBV5-5 with TRBJ1-2; 7 bases are a match to TRBD1. The CDR3 loop spans 16 amino acids. The V and J ends lost 1 base and 8 bases, in that order; junction bases with no gene match: 14. Germline V CDR1 and CDR2: SGHKS, YYEKEE (reference sequence). Here the CDR3 reads CASSLYPEQGLGGYTF. The CDR3 DNA reads TGTGCCAGCAGCTTGTATCCGGAACAGGGGTTAGGCGGCTACACCTTC.

The chain is built from TRBV5-6 and TRBJ1-6; D gene ambiguous. This CDR3 contains 14 residues. V lost 7 bases to trimming and J lost 9 bases, with 17 bases between them. Germline V gene lookup returns CDR1 SGHDT and CDR2 YYEEEE. CDR3 amino acids: CASGGRRASSPLHF. CDR3 sequence (DNA): TGTGCCAGCGGTGGTAGGAGGGCAAGTTCACCCCTCCACTTT. The full variable domain, its missing parts supplied by reference TRBV5-6 and TRBJ1-6, is DAGVTQSPTHLIKTRGQQVTLRCSPKSGHDTVSWYQQALGQGPQFIFQYYEEEERQRGNFPDRFSGHQFPNYSSELNVNALLLGDSALYLCASGGRRASSPLHFGNGTRLTVT.

The chain couples TRBV5-1 to TRBJ2-2, with TRBD1 matching 9 bases. The CDR3 runs to 15 residues. J gave up 5 bases and V 0 bases, and 2 bases lay outside the gene matches. Germline CDR1 is SGHRS and CDR2 is YFSETQ. The CDR3 DNA is TGCGCCAGCAGCTTGGCCGGGACAGGGACCGGGGAGCTGTTTTTT. Translated: CASSLAGTGTGELFF.

The chain recombines TRBV7-9 with TRBJ1-2; 7 bases fit TRBD1. Looked up from germline, CDR1 is SEHNR and CDR2 is FQNEAQ (reference sequence). The CDR3 runs to 13 residues. V shed 5 bases and J 4 bases; nucleotides not matched to a gene: 4. The CDR3 region is CASSRTGVYGYTF. The CDR3 nucleotides read TGTGCCAGCAGCCGAACAGGGGTCTATGGCTACACCTTC.